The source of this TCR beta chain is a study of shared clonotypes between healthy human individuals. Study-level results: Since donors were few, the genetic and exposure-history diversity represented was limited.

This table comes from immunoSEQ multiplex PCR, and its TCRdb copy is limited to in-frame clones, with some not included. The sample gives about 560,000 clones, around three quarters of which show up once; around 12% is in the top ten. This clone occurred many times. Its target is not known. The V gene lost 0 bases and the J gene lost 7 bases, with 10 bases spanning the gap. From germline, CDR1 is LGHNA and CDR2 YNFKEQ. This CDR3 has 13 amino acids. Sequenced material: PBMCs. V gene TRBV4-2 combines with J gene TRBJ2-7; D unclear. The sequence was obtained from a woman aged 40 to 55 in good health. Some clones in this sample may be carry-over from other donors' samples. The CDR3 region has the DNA TGTGCCAGCAGCCAAGAAGCTGCTAGGGAGCAGTACTTC. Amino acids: CASSQEAAREQYF.